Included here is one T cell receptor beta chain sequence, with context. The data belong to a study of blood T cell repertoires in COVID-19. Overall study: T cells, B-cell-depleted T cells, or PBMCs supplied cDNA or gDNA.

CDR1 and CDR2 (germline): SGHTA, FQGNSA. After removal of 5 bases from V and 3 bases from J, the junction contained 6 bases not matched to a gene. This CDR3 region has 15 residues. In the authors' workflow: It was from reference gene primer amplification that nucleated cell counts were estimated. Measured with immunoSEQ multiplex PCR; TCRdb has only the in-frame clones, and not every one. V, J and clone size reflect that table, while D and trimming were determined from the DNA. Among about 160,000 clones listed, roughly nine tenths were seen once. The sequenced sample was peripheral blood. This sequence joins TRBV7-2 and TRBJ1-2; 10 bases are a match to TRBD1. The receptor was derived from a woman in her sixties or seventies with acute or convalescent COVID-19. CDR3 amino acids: CASSETGGADYGYTF. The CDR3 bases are TGTGCCAGCAGCGAGACAGGGGGCGCTGACTATGGCTACACCTTC.